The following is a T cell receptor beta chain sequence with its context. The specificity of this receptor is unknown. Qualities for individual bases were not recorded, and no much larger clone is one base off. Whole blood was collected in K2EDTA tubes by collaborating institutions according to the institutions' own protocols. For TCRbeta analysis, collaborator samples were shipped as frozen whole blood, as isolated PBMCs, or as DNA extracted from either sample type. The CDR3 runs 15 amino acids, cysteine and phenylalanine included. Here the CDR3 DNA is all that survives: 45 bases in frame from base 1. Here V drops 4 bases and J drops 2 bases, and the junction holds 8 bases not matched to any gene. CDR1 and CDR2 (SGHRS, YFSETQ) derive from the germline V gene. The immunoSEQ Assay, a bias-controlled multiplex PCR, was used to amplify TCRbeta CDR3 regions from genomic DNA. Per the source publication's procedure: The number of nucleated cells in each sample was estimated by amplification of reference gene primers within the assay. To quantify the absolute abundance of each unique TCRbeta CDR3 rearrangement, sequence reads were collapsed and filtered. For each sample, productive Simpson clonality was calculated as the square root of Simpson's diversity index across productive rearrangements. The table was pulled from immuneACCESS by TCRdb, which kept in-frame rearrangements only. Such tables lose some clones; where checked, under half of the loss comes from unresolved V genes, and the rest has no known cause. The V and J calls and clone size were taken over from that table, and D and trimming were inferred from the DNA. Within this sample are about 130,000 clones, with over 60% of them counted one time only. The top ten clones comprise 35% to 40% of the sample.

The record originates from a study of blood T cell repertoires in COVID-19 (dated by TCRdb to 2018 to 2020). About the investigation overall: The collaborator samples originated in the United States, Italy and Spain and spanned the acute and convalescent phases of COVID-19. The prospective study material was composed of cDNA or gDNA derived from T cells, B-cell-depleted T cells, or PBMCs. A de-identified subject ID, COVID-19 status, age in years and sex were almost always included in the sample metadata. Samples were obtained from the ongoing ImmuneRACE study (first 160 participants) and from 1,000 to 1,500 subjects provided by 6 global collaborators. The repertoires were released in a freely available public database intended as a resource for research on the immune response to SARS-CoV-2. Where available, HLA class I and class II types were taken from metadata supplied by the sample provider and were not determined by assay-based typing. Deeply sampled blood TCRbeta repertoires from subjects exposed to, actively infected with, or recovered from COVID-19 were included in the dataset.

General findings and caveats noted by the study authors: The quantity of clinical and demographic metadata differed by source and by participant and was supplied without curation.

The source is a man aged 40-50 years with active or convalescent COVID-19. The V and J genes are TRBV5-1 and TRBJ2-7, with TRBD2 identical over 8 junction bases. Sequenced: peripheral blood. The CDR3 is CASSANSGATYEQYF. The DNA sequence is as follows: TGCGCCAGCAGCGCAAATAGCGGGGCAACCTACGAGCAGTACTTC.